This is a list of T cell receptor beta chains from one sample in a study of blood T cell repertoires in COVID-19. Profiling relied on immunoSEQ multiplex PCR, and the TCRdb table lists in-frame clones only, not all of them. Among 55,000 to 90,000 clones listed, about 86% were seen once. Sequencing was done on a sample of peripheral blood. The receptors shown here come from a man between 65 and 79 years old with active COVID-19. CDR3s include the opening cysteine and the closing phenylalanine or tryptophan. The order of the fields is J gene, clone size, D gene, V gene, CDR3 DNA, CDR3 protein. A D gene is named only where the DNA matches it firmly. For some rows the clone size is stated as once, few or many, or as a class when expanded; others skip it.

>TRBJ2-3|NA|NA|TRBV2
TGTGCCAGCAGCCCACTTGCGGAGGGTTCAGATACGCAGTATTTT
CASSPLAEGSDTQYF
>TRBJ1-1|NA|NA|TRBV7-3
TGTGCCAGCAGCTTGAGGCGGGGCGCTGAAGCTTTCTTT
CASSLRRGAEAFF
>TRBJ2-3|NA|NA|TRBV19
TGTGCCAGTAGTATAGACGCGACAGATACGCAGTATTTT
CASSIDATDTQYF
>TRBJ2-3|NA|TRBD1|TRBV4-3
TGCGCCAGCAGCCAAGGACGACAGGGGGCCTCAGATACGCAGTATTTT
CASSQGRQGASDTQYF
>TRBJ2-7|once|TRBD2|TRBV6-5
TGTGCCAGCAGGGCGGGAGGGCCCCTCGAGCAGTACTTC
CASRAGGPLEQYF
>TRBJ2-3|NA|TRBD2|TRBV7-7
TGTGCTAGCAGCCCCGGGACTAGCGGTACAGATACGCAGTATTTT
CASSPGTSGTDTQYF
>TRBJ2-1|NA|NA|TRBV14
TGTGCCAGCAGCCAAGGGGGAGTGGGGTTTACCTACAATGAGCAGTTCTTC
CASSQGGVGFTYNEQFF
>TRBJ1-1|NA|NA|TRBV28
TGTGCCAGCAGAAGCACAGGGAACACTGAAGCTTTCTTT
CASRSTGNTEAFF
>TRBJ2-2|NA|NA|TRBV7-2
TGTGCCAGCAGCTCTAGCAAGGGGGTCGGGGAGCTGTTTTTT
CASSSSKGVGELFF
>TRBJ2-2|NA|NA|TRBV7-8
TGTGCCAGCAGCCGTCCGGGGGCCGGGGAGCTGTTTTTT
CASSRPGAGELFF
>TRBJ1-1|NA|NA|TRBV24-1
TGTGCCACCCTTATGCCAGAGGGTCCTGAAGCTTTCTTT
CATLMPEGPEAFF
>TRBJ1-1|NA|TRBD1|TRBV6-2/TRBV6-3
TGTGCCAGCAGCCCTGGACAGGGGTGGGCTGAAGCTTTCTTT
CASSPGQGWAEAFF
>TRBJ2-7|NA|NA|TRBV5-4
TGTGCCAGCAGCCTGGACAGTCCCTACGAGCAGTACTTC
CASSLDSPYEQYF
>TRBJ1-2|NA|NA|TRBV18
TGTGCCAGCTCACCACTCGGGGGTGGCTACACCTTC
CASSPLGGGYTF
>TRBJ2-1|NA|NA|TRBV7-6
TGTGCCAGCAGCCGGGCCGGGCGGGCCAGCCACAATGAGCAGTTCTTC
CASSRAGRASHNEQFF
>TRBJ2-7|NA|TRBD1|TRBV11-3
TGTGCCAGCAGCCCGCACCAAGGGGGCACCCCGACGGCGCAGTACTTC
CASSPHQGGTPTAQYF
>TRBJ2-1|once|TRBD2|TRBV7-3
TGTGCCAGCAGCTCTAGGTCTAGCGGGAGTCGGAATGAGCAGTTCTTC
CASSSRSSGSRNEQFF
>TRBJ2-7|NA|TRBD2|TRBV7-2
TGTGCCAGCAGTGCGGGAGGGCGCGAGCAGTACTTC
CASSAGGREQYF
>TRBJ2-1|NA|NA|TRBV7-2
TGTGCCAGCAGCCCACAATACAATGAGCAGTTCTTC
CASSPQYNEQFF
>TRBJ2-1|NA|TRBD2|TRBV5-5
TGTGCCAGCAGCCCCACCCGGCGGGAGGGCCAGGATGAGCAGTTCTTC
CASSPTRREGQDEQFF
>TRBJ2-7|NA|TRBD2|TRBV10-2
TGCGCCAGCAGTGAGCCGTGGGGTCCTAGCGGTTACGAGCAGTACTTC
CASSEPWGPSGYEQYF
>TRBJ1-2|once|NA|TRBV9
TGTGCCAGCAGCGTAGCGGGGGGGTATGGCTACACCTTC
CASSVAGGYGYTF
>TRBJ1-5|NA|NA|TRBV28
TGTGCCAGCACTAGTGGGGCCGTCCGGGGGGGCAGCGGGAATCAGCCCCAGCATTTT
CASTSGAVRGGSGNQPQHF
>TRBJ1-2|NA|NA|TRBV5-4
TGTGCCAGCAGCTTGGTAGGGGGGGCCTCGTATGGCTACACCTTC
CASSLVGGASYGYTF
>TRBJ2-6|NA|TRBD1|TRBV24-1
TGTGCCACCAGTGAAGGAGGACAGGGGTACTCTGGGGCCAACGTCCTGACTTTC
CATSEGGQGYSGANVLTF
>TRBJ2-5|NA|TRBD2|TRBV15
TGTGCCACCAGCAGGATAGCGGGAGTGGGGGAGACCCAGTACTTC
CATSRIAGVGETQYF
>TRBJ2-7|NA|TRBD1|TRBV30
TGTGCCTGGAGTGTTGGGACAGGGGTTGAGCAGTACTTC
CAWSVGTGVEQYF
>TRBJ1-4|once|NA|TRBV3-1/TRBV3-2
TGTGCCAGCAGCCAGGGGGGGTCTAATGAAAAACTGTTTTTT
CASSQGGSNEKLFF
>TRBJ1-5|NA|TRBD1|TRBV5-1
TGCGCCAGCAGCCCCGGGACAGGGAGGAATCAGCCCCAGCATTTT
CASSPGTGRNQPQHF
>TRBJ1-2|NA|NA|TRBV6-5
TGTGCCAGCAGGCCAACTCGGGCGGGCTATGGCTACACCTTC
CASRPTRAGYGYTF
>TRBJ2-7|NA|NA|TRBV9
TGTGCCAGCAGCGCCCCCCCGGGGGAGCAGTACTTC
CASSAPPGEQYF
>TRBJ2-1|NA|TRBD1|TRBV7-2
TGTGCCAGCAGCTTAGTGGGGGACAGGGAGCAGTTCTTC
CASSLVGDREQFF
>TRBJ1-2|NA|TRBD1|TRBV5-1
TGCGCCAGCAGCCCCTACCGGGACAGGGCGGCTAACTATGGCTACACCTTC
CASSPYRDRAANYGYTF
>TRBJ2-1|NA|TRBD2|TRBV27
TGTGCCAGCAGGAGTCTAGCGGCCAATGAGCAGTTCTTC
CASRSLAANEQFF
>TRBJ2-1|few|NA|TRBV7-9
TGTGCCAGCAGCTTAGGGGCGAATGAGCAGTTCTTC
CASSLGANEQFF
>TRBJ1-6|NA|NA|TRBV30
TGTGCCTGGAGTCGGGGGGGCACCGAAAATTCACCCCTCCACTTT
CAWSRGGTENSPLHF
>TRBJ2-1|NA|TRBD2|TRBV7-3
TGTGCCAGCAGCTTAGAAGGGACTAGGGCCAATGAGCAGTTCTTC
CASSLEGTRANEQFF
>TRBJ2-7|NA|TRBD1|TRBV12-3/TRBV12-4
TGTGCCAGCAGTCGCCGGGACAGTCCTAACTTC
CASSRRDSPNF
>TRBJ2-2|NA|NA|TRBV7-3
TGTGCCAGCAGCCCCGGCAGGGGAACTGGCGGGGAGCTGTTTTTT
CASSPGRGTGGELFF
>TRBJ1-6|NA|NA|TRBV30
TGTGCCTGGAGTGTAGGCGACACAGACCCCTCACCCCTCCACTTT
CAWSVGDTDPSPLHF
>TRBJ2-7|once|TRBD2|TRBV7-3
TGTGCCAGCAGCCCCGGGTTTGGACTAGCGGGAGCCTACGAGCAGTACTTC
CASSPGFGLAGAYEQYF
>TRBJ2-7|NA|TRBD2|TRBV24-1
TGTGCCACCGCTAGCGGGTACGAGCAGTACTTC
CATASGYEQYF
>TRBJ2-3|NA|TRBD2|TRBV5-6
TGTGCCAGCAGCGCGACGGGACTAGCGGGAGGGGCAGATACGCAGTATTTT
CASSATGLAGGADTQYF
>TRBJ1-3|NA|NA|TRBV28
TGTGCCAGCAGCTCTCCTGGGGGGGCTGGAAACACCATATATTTT
CASSSPGGAGNTIYF
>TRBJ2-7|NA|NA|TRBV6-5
TGTGCCAGCAGTTACTCTAGTGGGGGGGCGCGCTACGAGCAGTACTTC
CASSYSSGGARYEQYF
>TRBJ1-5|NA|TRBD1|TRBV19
TGTGCCAGTAGCGACAGGGGCCAGCCCCAGCATTTT
CASSDRGQPQHF
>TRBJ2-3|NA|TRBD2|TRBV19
TGTGCCAGTGGGACTAGCGGGAGGCTCACAGATACGCAGTATTTT
CASGTSGRLTDTQYF
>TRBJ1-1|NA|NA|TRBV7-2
TGTGCCAGCAGACGACCGCTAGCGAACACTGAAGCTTTCTTT
CASRRPLANTEAFF
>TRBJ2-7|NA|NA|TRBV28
TGTGCCAGCAGGCGGGGCTCCTACGAGCAGTACTTC
CASRRGSYEQYF
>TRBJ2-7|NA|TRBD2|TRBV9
TGTGCCAGCAGCGTAGGGGCTAGCGGGATGGTTAGCGAGCAGTACTTC
CASSVGASGMVSEQYF
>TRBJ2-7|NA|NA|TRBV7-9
TGTGCCAGCAGCCTCCTACAGGGCCCCTACGAGCAGTACTTC
CASSLLQGPYEQYF